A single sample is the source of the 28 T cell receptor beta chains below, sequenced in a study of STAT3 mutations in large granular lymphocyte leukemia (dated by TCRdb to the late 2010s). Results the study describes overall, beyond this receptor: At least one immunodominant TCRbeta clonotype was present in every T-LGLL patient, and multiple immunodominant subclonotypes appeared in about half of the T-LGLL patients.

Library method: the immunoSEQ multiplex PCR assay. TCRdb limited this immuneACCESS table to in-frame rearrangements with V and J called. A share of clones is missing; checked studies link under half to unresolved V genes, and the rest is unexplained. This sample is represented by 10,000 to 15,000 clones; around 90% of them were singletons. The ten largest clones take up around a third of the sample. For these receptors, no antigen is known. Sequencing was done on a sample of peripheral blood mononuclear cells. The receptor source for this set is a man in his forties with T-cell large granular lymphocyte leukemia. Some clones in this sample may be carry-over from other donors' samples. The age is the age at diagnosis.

The CDR3 nucleotides read TGCAGTGCAAACAGGGGCTACGAGCAGTACTTC. It codes for CSANRGYEQYF. The rearrangement links TRBV20-1 to TRBJ2-7, with TRBD1 identical over 7 bases. CDR1 and CDR2 from the germline V gene are DFQATT and SNEGSKA (reference sequence). V lost 6 bases, J lost 3 bases, and 2 bases stayed unmatched. The CDR3 runs to 11 residues.

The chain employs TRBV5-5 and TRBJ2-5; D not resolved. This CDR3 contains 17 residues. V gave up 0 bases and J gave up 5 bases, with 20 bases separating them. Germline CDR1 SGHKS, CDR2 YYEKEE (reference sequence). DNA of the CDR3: TGTGCCAGCAGCTTGGAAGGGAATGAGGCGATTGGGGAGACCCAGTACTTC. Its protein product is CASSLEGNEAIGETQYF.

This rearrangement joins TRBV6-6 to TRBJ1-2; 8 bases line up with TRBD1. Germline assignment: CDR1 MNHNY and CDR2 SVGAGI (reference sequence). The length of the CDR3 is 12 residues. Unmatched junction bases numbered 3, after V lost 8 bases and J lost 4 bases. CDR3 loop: CASSDRVYGYTF. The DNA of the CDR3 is TGTGCCAGCTCGGACAGGGTCTATGGCTACACCTTC.

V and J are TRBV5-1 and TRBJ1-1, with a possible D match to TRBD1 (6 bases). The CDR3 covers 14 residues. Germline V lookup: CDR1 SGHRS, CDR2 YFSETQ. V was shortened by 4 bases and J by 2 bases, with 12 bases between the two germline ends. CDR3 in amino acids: CASSVTGANTEAFF. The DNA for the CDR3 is TGCGCCAGCAGCGTGACAGGCGCCAACACTGAAGCTTTCTTT.

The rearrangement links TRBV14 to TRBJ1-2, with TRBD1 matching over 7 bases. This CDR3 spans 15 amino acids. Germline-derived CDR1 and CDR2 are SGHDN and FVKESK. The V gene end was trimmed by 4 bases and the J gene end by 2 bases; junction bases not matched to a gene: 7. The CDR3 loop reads CASSLGSRGNYGYTF. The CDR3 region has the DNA TGTGCCAGCAGCCTGGGTAGCAGGGGGAACTATGGCTACACCTTC. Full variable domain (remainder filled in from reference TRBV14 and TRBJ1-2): EAGVTQFPSHSVIEKGQTVTLRCDPISGHDNLYWYRRVMGKEIKFLLHFVKESKQDESGMPNNRFLAERTGGTYSTLKVQPAELEDSGVYFCASSLGSRGNYGYTFGSGTRLTVV.

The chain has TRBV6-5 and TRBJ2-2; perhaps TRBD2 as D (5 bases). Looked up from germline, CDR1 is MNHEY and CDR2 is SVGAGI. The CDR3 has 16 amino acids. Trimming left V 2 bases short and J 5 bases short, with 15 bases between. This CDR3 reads CASSYERWRPTGELFF. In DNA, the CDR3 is TGTGCCAGCAGTTACGAGCGGTGGAGGCCGACCGGGGAGCTGTTTTTT.

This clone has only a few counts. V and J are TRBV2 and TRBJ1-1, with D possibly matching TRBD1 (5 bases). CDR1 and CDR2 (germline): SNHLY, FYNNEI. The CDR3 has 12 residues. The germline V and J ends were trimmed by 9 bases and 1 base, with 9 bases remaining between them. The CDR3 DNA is TGTGCCAGGGGGGTTAGGAACACTGAAGCTTTCTTT. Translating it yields CARGVRNTEAFF.

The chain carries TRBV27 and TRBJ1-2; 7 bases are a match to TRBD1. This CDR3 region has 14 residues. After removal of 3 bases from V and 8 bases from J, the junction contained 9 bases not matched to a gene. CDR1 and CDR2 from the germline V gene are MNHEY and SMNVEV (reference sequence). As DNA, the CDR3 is TGTGCCAGCAGTTTTACCCTGACAGGGAGAGGCTACACCTTC. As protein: CASSFTLTGRGYTF.

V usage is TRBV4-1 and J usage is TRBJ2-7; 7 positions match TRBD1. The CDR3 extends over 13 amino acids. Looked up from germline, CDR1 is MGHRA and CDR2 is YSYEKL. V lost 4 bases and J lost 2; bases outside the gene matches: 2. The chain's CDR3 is CASSLQGTYEQYF. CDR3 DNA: TGCGCCAGCAGCCTACAGGGGACCTACGAGCAGTACTTC.

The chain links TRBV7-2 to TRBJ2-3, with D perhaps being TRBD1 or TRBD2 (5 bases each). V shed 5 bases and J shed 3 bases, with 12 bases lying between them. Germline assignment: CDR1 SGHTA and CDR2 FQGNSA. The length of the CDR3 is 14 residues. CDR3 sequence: CASSPWGKTDTQYF. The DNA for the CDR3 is TGTGCCAGCAGCCCTTGGGGGAAGACAGATACGCAGTATTTT. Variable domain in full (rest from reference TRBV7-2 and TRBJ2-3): GAGVSQSPSNKVTEKGKDVELRCDPISGHTALYWYRQSLGQGLEFLIYFQGNSAPDKSGLPSDRFSAERTGGSVSTLTIQRTQQEDSAVYLCASSPWGKTDTQYFGPGTRLTVL.

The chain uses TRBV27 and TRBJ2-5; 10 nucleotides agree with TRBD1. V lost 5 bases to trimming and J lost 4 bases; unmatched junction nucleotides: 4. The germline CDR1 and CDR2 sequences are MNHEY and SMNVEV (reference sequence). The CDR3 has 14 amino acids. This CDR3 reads CASSADRGTETQYF. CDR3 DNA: TGTGCCAGCAGTGCGGACAGGGGGACAGAGACCCAGTACTTC.

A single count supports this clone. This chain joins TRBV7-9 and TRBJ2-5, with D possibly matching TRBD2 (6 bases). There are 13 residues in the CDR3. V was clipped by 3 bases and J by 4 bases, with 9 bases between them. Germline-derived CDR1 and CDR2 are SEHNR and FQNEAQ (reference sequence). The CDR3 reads CASSFGGTETQYF. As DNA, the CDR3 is TGTGCCAGCAGCTTCGGCGGGACAGAGACCCAGTACTTC.

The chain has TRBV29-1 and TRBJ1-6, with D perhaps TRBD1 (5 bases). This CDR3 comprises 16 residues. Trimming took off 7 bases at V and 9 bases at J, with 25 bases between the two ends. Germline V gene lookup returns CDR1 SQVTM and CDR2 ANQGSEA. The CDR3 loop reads CSGSRQGRCLVSPLHF. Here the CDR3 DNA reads TGCAGCGGAAGCAGGCAGGGTCGGTGTTTGGTTTCACCCCTCCACTTT.

DNA for the CDR3: TGTGCCAGCAGCCCCCGCGGGGTCGGGACCGGGGAGCTGTTTTTT. The encoded protein is CASSPRGVGTGELFF. The gene calls are TRBV13 and TRBJ2-2, with D possibly being TRBD2 (6 bases). Trimming took 5 bases from V and 5 from J, leaving 15 bases between them. CDR1 PRHDT and CDR2 FYEKMQ come from the germline V gene (reference sequence). This CDR3 is built from 15 residues.

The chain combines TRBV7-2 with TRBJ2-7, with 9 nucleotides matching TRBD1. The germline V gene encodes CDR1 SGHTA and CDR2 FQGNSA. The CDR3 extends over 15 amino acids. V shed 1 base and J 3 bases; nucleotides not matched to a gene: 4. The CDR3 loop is CASSLVGTGRYEQYF. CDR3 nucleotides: TGTGCCAGCAGCTTAGTGGGGACAGGGCGCTACGAGCAGTACTTC. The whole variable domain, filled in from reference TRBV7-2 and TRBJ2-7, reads GAGVSQSPSNKVTEKGKDVELRCDPISGHTALYWYRQSLGQGLEFLIYFQGNSAPDKSGLPSDRFSAERTGGSVSTLTIQRTQQEDSAVYLCASSLVGTGRYEQYFGPGTRLTVT.

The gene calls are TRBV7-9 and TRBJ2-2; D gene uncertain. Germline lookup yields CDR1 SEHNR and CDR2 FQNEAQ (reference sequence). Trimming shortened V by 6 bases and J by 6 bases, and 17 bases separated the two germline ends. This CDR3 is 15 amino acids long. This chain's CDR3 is CASSFGLSSAGELFF. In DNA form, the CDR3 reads TGTGCCAGCAGTTTTGGTCTCTCCTCTGCCGGGGAGCTGTTTTTT.

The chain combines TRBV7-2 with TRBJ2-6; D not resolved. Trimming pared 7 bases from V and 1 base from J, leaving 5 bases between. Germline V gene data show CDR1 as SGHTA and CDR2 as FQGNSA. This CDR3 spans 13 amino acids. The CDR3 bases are TGTGCCAGCAAGTTTTCTGGGGCCAACGTCCTGACTTTC. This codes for CASKFSGANVLTF.

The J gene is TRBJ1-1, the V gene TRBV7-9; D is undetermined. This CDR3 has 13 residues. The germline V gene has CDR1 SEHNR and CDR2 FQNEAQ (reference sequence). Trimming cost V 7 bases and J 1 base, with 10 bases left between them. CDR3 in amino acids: CASTHQPNTEAFF. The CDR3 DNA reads TGTGCCAGCACCCACCAGCCGAACACTGAAGCTTTCTTT.

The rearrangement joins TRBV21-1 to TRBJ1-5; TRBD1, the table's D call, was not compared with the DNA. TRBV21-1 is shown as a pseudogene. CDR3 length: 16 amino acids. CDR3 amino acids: CAKGRQGEDDNQPQHF. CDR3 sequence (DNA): TGTGCCAAGGGACGACAGGGGGAGGATGACAATCAGCCCCAGCATTTT.

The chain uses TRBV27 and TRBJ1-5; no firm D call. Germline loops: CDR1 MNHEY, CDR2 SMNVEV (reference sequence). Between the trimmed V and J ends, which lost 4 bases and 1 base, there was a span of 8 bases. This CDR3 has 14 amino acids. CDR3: CASSSGWSNQPQHF. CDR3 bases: TGTGCCAGCAGTTCCGGTTGGAGCAATCAGCCCCAGCATTTT.

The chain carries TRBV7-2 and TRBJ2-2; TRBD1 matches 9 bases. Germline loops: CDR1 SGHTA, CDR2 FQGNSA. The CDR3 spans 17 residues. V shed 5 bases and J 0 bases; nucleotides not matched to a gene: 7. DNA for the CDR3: TGTGCCAGCAGCCCTCCGGGACAGGGCTCGAACACCGGGGAGCTGTTTTTT. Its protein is CASSPPGQGSNTGELFF.

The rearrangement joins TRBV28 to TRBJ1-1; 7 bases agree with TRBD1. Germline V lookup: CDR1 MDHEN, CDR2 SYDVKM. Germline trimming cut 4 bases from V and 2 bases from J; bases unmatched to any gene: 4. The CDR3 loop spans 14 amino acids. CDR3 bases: TGTGCCAGCAGTTCGGGGACAGCCAACACTGAAGCTTTCTTT. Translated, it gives CASSSGTANTEAFF.

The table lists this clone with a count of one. The CDR3 region is CAKRDRGTGELFF. The DNA of the CDR3 is TGTGCTAAACGGGACAGGGGTACCGGGGAGCTGTTTTTT. The chain couples TRBV30 to TRBJ2-2; 10 positions match TRBD1. CDR3 size: 13 residues. Germline CDR1 and CDR2: GTSNPN and SVGIG (reference sequence).

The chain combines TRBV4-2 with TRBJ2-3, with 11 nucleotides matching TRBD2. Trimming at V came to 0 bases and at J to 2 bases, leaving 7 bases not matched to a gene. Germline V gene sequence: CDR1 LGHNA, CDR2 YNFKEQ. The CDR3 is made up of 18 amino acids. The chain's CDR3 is CASSQDQGLAVTTDTQYF. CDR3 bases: TGTGCCAGCAGCCAAGATCAGGGACTAGCGGTTACCACAGATACGCAGTATTTT.

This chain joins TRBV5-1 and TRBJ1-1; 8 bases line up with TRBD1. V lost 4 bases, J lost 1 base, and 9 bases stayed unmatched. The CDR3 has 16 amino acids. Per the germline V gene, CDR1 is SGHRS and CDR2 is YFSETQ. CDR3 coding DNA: TGCGCCAGCAGCCCCCAGACAGGGGCGACGAACACTGAAGCTTTCTTT. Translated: CASSPQTGATNTEAFF. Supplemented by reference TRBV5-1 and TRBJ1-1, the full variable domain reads KAGVTQTPRYLIKTRGQQVTLSCSPISGHRSVSWYQQTPGQGLQFLFEYFSETQRNKGNFPGRFSGRQFSNSRSEMNVSTLELGDSALYLCASSPQTGATNTEAFFGQGTRLTVV.

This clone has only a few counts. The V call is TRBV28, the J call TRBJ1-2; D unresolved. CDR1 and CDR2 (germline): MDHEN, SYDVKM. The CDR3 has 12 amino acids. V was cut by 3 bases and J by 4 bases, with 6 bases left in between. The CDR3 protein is CASSLRGYGYTF. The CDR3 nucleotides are TGTGCCAGCAGTTTGCGGGGCTATGGCTACACCTTC.

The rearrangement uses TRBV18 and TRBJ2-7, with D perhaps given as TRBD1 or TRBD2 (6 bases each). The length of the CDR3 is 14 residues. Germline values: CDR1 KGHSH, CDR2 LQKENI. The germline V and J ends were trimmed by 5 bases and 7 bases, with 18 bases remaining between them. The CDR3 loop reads CASSFGGREGEQYF. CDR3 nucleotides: TGTGCCAGCTCATTCGGGGGCAGGGAAGGGGAGCAGTACTTC.

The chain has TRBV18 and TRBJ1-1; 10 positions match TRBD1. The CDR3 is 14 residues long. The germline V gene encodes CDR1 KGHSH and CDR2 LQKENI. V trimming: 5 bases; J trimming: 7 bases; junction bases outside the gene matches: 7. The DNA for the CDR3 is TGTGCCAGCTCAGTAGACAGGGGGCTGGGTGAAGCTTTCTTT. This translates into CASSVDRGLGEAFF.